This entry features one T cell receptor (beta chain) sequence. Its specificity is not known. Looked up from germline, CDR1 is SGHRS and CDR2 is YFSETQ. CDR3 size: 13 residues. Trimming removed 6 bases from V and 0 bases from J, with 9 bases in between. The data were obtained in a study of T cell responses to AZD1222 COVID-19 vaccine. General study results and limits: Of spike-specific TCRs, nearly half reportedly target regions left unmutated in variants. Dominant CD4 TCR responses targeted spike regions 160-218 and 743-854. Repertoire sampling occurred only after the peak T cell response. Donors, mostly white British, included more females; clonal diversity was possibly underestimated.

The assay was immunoSEQ multiplex PCR, and TCRdb's table has in-frame clones only and misses some. The data hold approximately 160,000 clones, with less than 95% observed a single time. This TCR derives from an adult in good health. The source material was peripheral blood, sampled on day 0 of AZD1222 vaccination. The V call is TRBV5-1, the J call TRBJ1-1; possibly TRBD1 for D (5 bases). The CDR3 sequence: CASKGRMNTEAFF. The CDR3 nucleotides read TGCGCCAGCAAGGGGCGGATGAACACTGAAGCTTTCTTT.